This T cell receptor beta chain was sequenced for a study of T-cell reconstitution after alpha-beta-depleted transplantation in children. Unique molecular identifiers were used in preparing the TCRbeta library. TCRdb redid the calling of the PCR reads with MiXCR, one entry per CDR3 protein. The sample includes 100,000 to 120,000 distinct CDR3 sequences, 10% seen only once; the top ten take 8% to 9.5%. In its sample, this clonotype was seen many times. The CDR3 runs 15 residues. The germline gives CDR1 LNHDA, CDR2 SQIVND (reference sequence). V trimming: 3 bases; J trimming: 8 bases; junction bases outside the gene matches: 12.

This specimen consisted of PBMCs from the stem cell graft donor, obtained from the stem cell graft. The sequence was collected from a human donor who donated a stem cell graft to a child with acute lymphoblastic leukemia. The chain is built from TRBV19 and TRBJ1-1, with TRBD1 matching 7 bases. CDR3 nucleotide sequence: TGTGCCAGTAGTATCCTCAAGAACCCACAGGGGGAAGCTTTCTTT. This encodes CASSILKNPQGEAFF.